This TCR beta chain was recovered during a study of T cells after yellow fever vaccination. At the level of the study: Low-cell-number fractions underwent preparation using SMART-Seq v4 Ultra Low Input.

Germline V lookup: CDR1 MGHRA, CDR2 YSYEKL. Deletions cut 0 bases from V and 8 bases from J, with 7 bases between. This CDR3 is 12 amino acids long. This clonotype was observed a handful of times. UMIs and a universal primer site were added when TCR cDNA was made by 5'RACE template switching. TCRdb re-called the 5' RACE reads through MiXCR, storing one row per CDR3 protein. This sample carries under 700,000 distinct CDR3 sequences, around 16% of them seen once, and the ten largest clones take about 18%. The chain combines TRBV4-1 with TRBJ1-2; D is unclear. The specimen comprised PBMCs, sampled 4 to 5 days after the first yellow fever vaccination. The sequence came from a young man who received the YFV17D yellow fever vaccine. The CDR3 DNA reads TGCGCCAGCAGCCAAGATCGTCAAGGCTACACCTTC. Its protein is CASSQDRQGYTF.